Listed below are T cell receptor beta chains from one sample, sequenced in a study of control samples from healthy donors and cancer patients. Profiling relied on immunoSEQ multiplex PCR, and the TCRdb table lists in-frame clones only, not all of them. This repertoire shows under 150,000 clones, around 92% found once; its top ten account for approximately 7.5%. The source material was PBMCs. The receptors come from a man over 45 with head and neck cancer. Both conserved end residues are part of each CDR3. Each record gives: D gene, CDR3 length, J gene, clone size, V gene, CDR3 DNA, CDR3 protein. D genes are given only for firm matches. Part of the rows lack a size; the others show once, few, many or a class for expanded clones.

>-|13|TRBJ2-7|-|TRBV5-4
TGTGCCAGCAGCTCTCCGCCAGACAACGAGCAGTACTTC
CASSSPPDNEQYF
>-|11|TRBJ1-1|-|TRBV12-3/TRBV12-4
TGTGCCAGCAGTGTTTCAACTGAAGCTTTCTTT
CASSVSTEAFF
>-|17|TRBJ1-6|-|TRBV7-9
TGTGCCAGCAGCAACACAGGTGGGGGGTCCTATAATTCACCCCTCCACTTT
CASSNTGGGSYNSPLHF
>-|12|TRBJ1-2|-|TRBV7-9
TGTGCCAGCAGCGGCCCGAACTATGGCTACACCTTC
CASSGPNYGYTF
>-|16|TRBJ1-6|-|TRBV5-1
TGCGCCAGCAGCTTGGAGTTTGGCAGGGGTGGGTCACCCCTCCACTTT
CASSLEFGRGGSPLHF
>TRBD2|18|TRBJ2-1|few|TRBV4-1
TGCGCCAGCAGCCAAGATCTGAGTTCGGGACTAGCGGACAATGAGCAGTTCTTC
CASSQDLSSGLADNEQFF
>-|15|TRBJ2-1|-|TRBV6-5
TGTGCCAGCAGTCCCCTGAGGGGTTCCTACAATGAGCAGTTCTTC
CASSPLRGSYNEQFF
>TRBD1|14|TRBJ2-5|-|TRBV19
TGTGCCAGTAGTATAACAGGGGGCCGGGAGACCCAGTACTTC
CASSITGGRETQYF
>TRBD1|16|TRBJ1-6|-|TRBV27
TGTGCCAGCAGTTCCCCTAGCAGGGACAGGGGGCGACCCCTCCACTTT
CASSSPSRDRGRPLHF
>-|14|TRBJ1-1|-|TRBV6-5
TGTGCCAGCAGTTACGTTACAGGGAACACTGAAGCTTTCTTT
CASSYVTGNTEAFF
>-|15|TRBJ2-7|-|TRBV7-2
TGTGCCAGCAGCTTAGATAGGGACATATCCTACGAGCAGTACTTC
CASSLDRDISYEQYF
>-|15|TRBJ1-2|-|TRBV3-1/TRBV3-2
TGTGCCAGCAGCCTAGGACAGTACTCTAACTATGGCTACACCTTC
CASSLGQYSNYGYTF
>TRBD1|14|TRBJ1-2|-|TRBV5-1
TGCGCCAGCAGCGTTATGAGGGGGCTAGATGGCTACACCTTC
CASSVMRGLDGYTF
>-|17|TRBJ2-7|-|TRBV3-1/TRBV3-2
TGTGCCAGCAGCCAAGAGGGGCCCGGAGGGGGCTCCTACGAGCAGTACTTC
CASSQEGPGGGSYEQYF
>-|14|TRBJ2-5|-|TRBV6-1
TGTGCCAGCAGTGAGGAGGTCCCTAGGAAGACCCAGTACTTC
CASSEEVPRKTQYF
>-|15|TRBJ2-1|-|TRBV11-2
TGTGCCACGAGACACAGCCTTTTTAACCCCAATGAGCAGTTCTTC
CATRHSLFNPNEQFF
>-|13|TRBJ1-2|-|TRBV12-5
TGTGCTAGTGGCTACCAAACTAACTATGGCTACACCTTC
CASGYQTNYGYTF
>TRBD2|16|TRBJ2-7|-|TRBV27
TGTGCCAGCAGTTTCCGCGGGACTAGTTTTCGGCGCGAGCAGTACTTC
CASSFRGTSFRREQYF
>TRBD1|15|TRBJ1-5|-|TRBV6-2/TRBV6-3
TGTGCCAGCAGTATTCCGGGACAGGGCCATCAGCCCCAGCATTTT
CASSIPGQGHQPQHF
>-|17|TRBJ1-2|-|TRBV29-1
TGCAGCGTTGAAGATAGGAGAAGAGGACGGGCTAACTATGGCTACACCTTC
CSVEDRRRGRANYGYTF
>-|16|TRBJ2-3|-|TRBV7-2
TGTGCCAGCCGGATCAATTCCGCGGTTAGCACAGATACGCAGTATTTT
CASRINSAVSTDTQYF
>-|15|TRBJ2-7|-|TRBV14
TGTGCCAGCAGACCGGAACAAGAAAACTCCTACGAGCAGTACTTC
CASRPEQENSYEQYF
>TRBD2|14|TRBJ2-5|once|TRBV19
TGTGCCAGTAGGGGACTAGCGGGAGATGGGACCCAGTACTTC
CASRGLAGDGTQYF
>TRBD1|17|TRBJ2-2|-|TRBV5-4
TGTGCCAGCAGCTTGGCCGGACAGGGATCGTACACCGGGGAGCTGTTTTTT
CASSLAGQGSYTGELFF